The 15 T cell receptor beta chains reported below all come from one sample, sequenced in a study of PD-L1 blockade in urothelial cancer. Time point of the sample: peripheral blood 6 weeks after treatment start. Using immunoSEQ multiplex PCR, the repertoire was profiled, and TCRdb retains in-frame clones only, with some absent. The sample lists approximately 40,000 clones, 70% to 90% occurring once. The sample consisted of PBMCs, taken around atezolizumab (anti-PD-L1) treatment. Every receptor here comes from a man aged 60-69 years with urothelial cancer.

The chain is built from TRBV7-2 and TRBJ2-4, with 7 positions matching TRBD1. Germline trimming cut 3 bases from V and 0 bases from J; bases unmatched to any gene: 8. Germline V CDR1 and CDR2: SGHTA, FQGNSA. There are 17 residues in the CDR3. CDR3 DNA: TGTGCCAGCAGCTTTCCCGGGACAGAAATAGCCAAAAACATTCAGTACTTC. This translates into CASSFPGTEIAKNIQYF.

CDR3 region: CSVDRGHEQYF. The DNA for the CDR3 is TGCAGCGTTGACAGGGGGCACGAGCAGTACTTC. V gene TRBV29-1 combines with J gene TRBJ2-7; 8 positions agree with TRBD1. The germline gives CDR1 SQVTM, CDR2 ANQGSEA. V lost 3 bases to trimming and J lost 5 bases; unmatched junction nucleotides: 0. The CDR3 loop spans 11 amino acids.

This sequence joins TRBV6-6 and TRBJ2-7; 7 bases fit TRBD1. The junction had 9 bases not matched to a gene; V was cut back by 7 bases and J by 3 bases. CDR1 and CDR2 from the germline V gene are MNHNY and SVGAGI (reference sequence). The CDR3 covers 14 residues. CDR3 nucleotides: TGTGCCAGCAATACGGGACAGACAAGCTACGAGCAGTACTTC. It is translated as CASNTGQTSYEQYF.

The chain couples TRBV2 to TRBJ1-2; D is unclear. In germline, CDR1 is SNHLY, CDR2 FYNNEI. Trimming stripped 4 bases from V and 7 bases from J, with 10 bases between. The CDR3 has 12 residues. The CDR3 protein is CASSAGGIGYTF. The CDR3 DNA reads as TGTGCCAGCAGTGCGGGTGGCATTGGCTACACCTTC.

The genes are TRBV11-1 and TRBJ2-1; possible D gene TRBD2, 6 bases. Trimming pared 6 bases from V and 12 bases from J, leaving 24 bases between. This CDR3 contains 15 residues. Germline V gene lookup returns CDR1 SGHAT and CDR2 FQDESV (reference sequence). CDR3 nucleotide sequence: TGTGCCAGCAGACCCCCCGGAGGGTATGGTCCTGGGCAGTTCTTC. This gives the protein CASRPPGGYGPGQFF.

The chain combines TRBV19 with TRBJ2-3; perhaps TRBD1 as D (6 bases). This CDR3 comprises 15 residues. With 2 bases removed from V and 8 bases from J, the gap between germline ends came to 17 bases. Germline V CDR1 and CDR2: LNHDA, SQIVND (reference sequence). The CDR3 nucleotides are TGTGCCAGTAGTATATTTTCTGGGGGCGAGGGTACGCAGTATTTT. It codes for CASSIFSGGEGTQYF.

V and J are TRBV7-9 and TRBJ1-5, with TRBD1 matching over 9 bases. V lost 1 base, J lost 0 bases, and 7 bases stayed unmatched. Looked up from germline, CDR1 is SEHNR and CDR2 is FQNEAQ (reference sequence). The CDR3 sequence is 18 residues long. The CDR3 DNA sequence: TGTGCCAGCAGCTTAGGCGGGGACAGGGAATATAGCAATCAGCCCCAGCATTTT. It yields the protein CASSLGGDREYSNQPQHF.

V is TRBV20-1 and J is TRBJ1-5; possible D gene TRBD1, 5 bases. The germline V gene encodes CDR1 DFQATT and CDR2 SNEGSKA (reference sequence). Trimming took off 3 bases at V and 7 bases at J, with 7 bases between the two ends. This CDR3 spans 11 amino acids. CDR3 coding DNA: TGCAGTGCTAGCGCAGGGCAGCCCCAGCATTTT. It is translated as CSASAGQPQHF.

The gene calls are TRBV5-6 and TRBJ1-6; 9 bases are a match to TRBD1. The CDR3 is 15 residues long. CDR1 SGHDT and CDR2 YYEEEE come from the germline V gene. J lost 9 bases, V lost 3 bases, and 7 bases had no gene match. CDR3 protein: CASSSKQGAGSPLHF. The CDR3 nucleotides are TGTGCCAGCAGCTCCAAACAGGGGGCGGGTTCACCCCTCCACTTT.

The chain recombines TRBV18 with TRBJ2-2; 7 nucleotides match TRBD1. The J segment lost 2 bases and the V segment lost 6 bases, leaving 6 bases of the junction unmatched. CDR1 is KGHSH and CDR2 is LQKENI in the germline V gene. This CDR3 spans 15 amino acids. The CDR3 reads CASSAGTVNTGELFF. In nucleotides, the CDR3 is TGTGCCAGCTCCGCCGGGACAGTAAACACCGGGGAGCTGTTTTTT.

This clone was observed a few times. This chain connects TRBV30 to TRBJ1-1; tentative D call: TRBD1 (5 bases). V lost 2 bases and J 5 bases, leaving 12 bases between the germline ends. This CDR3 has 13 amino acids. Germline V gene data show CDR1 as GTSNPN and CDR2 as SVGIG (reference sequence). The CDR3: CAWSRQGRTEAFF. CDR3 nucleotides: TGTGCCTGGAGTCGGCAGGGAAGGACTGAAGCTTTCTTT.

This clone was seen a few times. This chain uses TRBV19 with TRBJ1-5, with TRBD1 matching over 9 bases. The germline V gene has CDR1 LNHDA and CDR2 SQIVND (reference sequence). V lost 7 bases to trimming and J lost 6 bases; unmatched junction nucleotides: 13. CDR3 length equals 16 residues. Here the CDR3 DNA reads TGTGCCAGTAACCCAACTGGGACAGGGAGTGGTCAGCCCCAGCATTTT. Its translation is CASNPTGTGSGQPQHF.

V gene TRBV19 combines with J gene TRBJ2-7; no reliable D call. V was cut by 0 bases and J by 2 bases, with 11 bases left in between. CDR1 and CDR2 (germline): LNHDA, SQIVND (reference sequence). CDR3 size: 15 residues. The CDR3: CASSIDRRTAYEQYF. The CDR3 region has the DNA TGTGCCAGTAGTATAGATCGTCGCACAGCCTACGAGCAGTACTTC.

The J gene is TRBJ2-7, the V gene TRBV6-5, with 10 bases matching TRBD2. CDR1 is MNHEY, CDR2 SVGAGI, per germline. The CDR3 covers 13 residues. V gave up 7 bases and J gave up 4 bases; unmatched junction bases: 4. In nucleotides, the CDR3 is TGTGCCAGCAAACTAGCGGGGAGATACGAGCAGTACTTC. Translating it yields CASKLAGRYEQYF.

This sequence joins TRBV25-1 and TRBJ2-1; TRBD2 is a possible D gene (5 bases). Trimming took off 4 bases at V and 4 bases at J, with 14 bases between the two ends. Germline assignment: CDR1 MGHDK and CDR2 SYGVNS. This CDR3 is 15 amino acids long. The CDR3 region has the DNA TGTGCCAGCAGTGGATCTAGCCAAAGGTACAATGAGCAGTTCTTC. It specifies CASSGSSQRYNEQFF.